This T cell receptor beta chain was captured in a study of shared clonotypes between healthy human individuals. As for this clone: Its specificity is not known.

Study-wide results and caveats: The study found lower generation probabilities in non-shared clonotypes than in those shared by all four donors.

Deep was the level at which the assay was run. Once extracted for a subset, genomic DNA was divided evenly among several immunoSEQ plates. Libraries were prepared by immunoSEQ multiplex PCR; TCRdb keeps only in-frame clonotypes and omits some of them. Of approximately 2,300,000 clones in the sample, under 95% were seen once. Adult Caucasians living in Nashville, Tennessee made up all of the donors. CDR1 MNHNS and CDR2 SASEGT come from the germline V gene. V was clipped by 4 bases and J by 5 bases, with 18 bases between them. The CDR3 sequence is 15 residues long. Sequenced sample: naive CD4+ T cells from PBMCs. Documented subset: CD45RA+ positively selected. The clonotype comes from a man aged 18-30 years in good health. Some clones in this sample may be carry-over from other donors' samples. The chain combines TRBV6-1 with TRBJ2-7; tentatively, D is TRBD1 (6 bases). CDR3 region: CASSVTDRKSHEQYF. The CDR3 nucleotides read TGTGCCAGCAGTGTTACCGACAGGAAGTCCCACGAGCAGTACTTC.